A selection of T cell receptor beta chains follows, all from one sample in a study of cytomegalovirus exposure and HLA in healthy donors. TCRdb keeps only in-frame clones here, not all; method: immunoSEQ multiplex PCR. The sample comprises some 99,000 clones, over 60% of which are singletons, and 7.7% rests with the top ten. The specimen sequenced was PBMCs. The receptors here all came from a female donor in good health and CMV-seronegative. Each CDR3 is given with its conserved first and last residue. The D gene is left open where the match is weak. The listing skips clone size in some rows; elsewhere it reads once, few, many or a size class.

cdr3_aa: CASSVTTNTEAFF
cdr3_nt: TGCGCCAGCAGTGTGACAACGAACACTGAAGCTTTCTTT
j_call: TRBJ1-1
d_call: NA
v_call: TRBV10-1
clone_size: few

cdr3_aa: CASSVGAVQELFF
cdr3_nt: TGTGCCAGCAGCGTAGGTGCAGTCCAGGAGCTGTTTTTT
j_call: TRBJ2-2
d_call: NA
v_call: TRBV9
clone_size: NA

cdr3_aa: CASSQSSPVPDTQYF
cdr3_nt: TGCGCCAGCAGCCAATCAAGCCCCGTCCCAGATACGCAGTATTTT
j_call: TRBJ2-3
d_call: NA
v_call: TRBV4-1
clone_size: once

cdr3_aa: CASSELAVGMDF
cdr3_nt: TGTGCCAGCAGTGAACTCGCGGTCGGTATGGACTTC
j_call: TRBJ2-7
d_call: NA
v_call: TRBV2
clone_size: NA

cdr3_aa: CASSVGGRNYGYTF
cdr3_nt: TGTGCCAGCAGCGTAGGGGGGCGGAACTATGGCTACACCTTC
j_call: TRBJ1-2
d_call: NA
v_call: TRBV9
clone_size: NA

cdr3_aa: CASSPTLAGGIGDEQFF
cdr3_nt: TGTGCCAGCTCACCTACGCTAGCGGGAGGGATCGGAGATGAGCAGTTCTTC
j_call: TRBJ2-1
d_call: TRBD2
v_call: TRBV18
clone_size: NA

cdr3_aa: CSVFKGANGYTF
cdr3_nt: TGCAGCGTTTTCAAGGGGGCAAATGGCTACACCTTC
j_call: TRBJ1-2
d_call: TRBD1
v_call: TRBV29-1
clone_size: once

cdr3_aa: CASSQISNTEAFF
cdr3_nt: TGCGCCAGCAGCCAAATCAGTAACACTGAAGCTTTCTTT
j_call: TRBJ1-1
d_call: NA
v_call: TRBV5-1
clone_size: NA

cdr3_aa: CASSLALGAVLTDTQYF
cdr3_nt: TGCGCCAGCAGCTTGGCCCTGGGAGCGGTACTCACAGATACGCAGTATTTT
j_call: TRBJ2-3
d_call: NA
v_call: TRBV5-1
clone_size: NA

cdr3_aa: CASIQRRGTGELFF
cdr3_nt: TGTGCCAGCATTCAACGAAGGGGCACCGGGGAGCTGTTTTTT
j_call: TRBJ2-2
d_call: NA
v_call: TRBV6-5
clone_size: NA

cdr3_aa: CASSQVRGDEQFF
cdr3_nt: TGTGCCAGCAGCCAAGTTCGGGGAGATGAGCAGTTCTTC
j_call: TRBJ2-1
d_call: NA
v_call: TRBV14
clone_size: once

cdr3_aa: CASRRQGVYGYTF
cdr3_nt: TGTGCCAGCAGACGTCAGGGCGTCTATGGCTACACCTTC
j_call: TRBJ1-2
d_call: NA
v_call: TRBV2
clone_size: NA

cdr3_aa: CASSMTEIGADTQYF
cdr3_nt: TGTGCCAGCAGCATGACAGAAATCGGAGCAGATACGCAGTATTTT
j_call: TRBJ2-3
d_call: NA
v_call: TRBV9
clone_size: NA

cdr3_aa: CASSRTGASNQPQHF
cdr3_nt: TGTGCCAGCAGCCGGACAGGGGCCAGCAATCAGCCCCAGCATTTT
j_call: TRBJ1-5
d_call: TRBD1
v_call: TRBV7-9
clone_size: NA

cdr3_aa: CARVEQGAHGYTF
cdr3_nt: TGTGCCAGGGTGGAACAGGGGGCGCATGGCTACACCTTC
j_call: TRBJ1-2
d_call: TRBD1
v_call: TRBV2
clone_size: NA

cdr3_aa: CASSFSGLDSYEQYF
cdr3_nt: TGTGCCAGCAGTTTTTCAGGACTAGACTCCTACGAGCAGTACTTC
j_call: TRBJ2-7
d_call: TRBD2
v_call: TRBV28
clone_size: few

cdr3_aa: CASTRTRTYEQYF
cdr3_nt: TGTGCCAGCACCCGAACTCGAACCTACGAGCAGTACTTC
j_call: TRBJ2-7
d_call: NA
v_call: TRBV6-1
clone_size: NA

cdr3_aa: CASSFWTGAGTGELFF
cdr3_nt: TGTGCCAGCAGCTTCTGGACAGGGGCAGGCACCGGGGAGCTGTTTTTT
j_call: TRBJ2-2
d_call: TRBD1
v_call: TRBV9
clone_size: NA

cdr3_aa: CASKGLYNEQFF
cdr3_nt: TGTGCCAGCAAGGGGTTATACAATGAGCAGTTCTTC
j_call: TRBJ2-1
d_call: NA
v_call: TRBV28
clone_size: NA

cdr3_aa: CASSADVDRFGEKLFF
cdr3_nt: TGTGCCAGCAGCGCAGACGTAGACAGATTCGGTGAAAAACTGTTTTTT
j_call: TRBJ1-4
d_call: NA
v_call: TRBV7-9
clone_size: NA

cdr3_aa: CASSPLRGPNEKLFF
cdr3_nt: TGCGCCAGCAGCCCCCTTAGAGGGCCTAATGAAAAACTGTTTTTT
j_call: TRBJ1-4
d_call: NA
v_call: TRBV5-1
clone_size: NA

cdr3_aa: CASSLEGRYYGYTF
cdr3_nt: TGCGCCAGCAGCTTGGAGGGGCGGTACTATGGCTACACCTTC
j_call: TRBJ1-2
d_call: NA
v_call: TRBV5-1
clone_size: NA

cdr3_aa: CASSQTGGVGTIYF
cdr3_nt: TGTGCCAGCAGCCAGACAGGGGGTGTGGGCACCATATATTTT
j_call: TRBJ1-3
d_call: TRBD1
v_call: TRBV5-4
clone_size: few

cdr3_aa: CASSVAEDYEQYF
cdr3_nt: TGTGCCAGCAGCGTAGCGGAGGACTACGAGCAGTACTTC
j_call: TRBJ2-7
d_call: NA
v_call: TRBV9
clone_size: NA

cdr3_aa: CASSEGDNQPQHF
cdr3_nt: TGTGCCAGCAGTGAAGGGGACAACCAGCCCCAGCATTTT
j_call: TRBJ1-5
d_call: NA
v_call: TRBV6-4
clone_size: few

cdr3_aa: CASSDSRGYNEKLFF
cdr3_nt: TGTGCCAGCAGTGATAGCCGGGGATACAATGAAAAACTGTTTTTT
j_call: TRBJ1-4
d_call: NA
v_call: TRBV2
clone_size: NA

cdr3_aa: CASSLTVGQGAYEQYF
cdr3_nt: TGTGCCAGCTCACTCACCGTGGGACAGGGGGCCTACGAGCAGTACTTC
j_call: TRBJ2-7
d_call: TRBD1
v_call: TRBV18
clone_size: once

cdr3_aa: CASSPRGGDGYTF
cdr3_nt: TGTGCCAGCAGCCCGAGAGGGGGGGATGGCTACACCTTC
j_call: TRBJ1-2
d_call: NA
v_call: TRBV7-3
clone_size: NA

cdr3_aa: CASSPGQGRVADTQYF
cdr3_nt: TGTGCCAGCAGCCCAGGACAGGGGAGGGTAGCAGATACGCAGTATTTT
j_call: TRBJ2-3
d_call: TRBD1
v_call: TRBV5-4
clone_size: once

cdr3_aa: CASSPRVFSGNTIYF
cdr3_nt: TGTGCCAGCAGCCCTCGGGTCTTCTCTGGAAACACCATATATTTT
j_call: TRBJ1-3
d_call: NA
v_call: TRBV7-9
clone_size: NA

cdr3_aa: CASSGTGSRANYGYTF
cdr3_nt: TGTGCCAGCAGCGGGACAGGGTCCCGAGCTAACTATGGCTACACCTTC
j_call: TRBJ1-2
d_call: TRBD1
v_call: TRBV28
clone_size: NA

cdr3_aa: CATSRDHGQGAGRYF
cdr3_nt: TGTGCCACCAGCAGAGATCACGGCCAGGGGGCAGGTCGGTACTTC
j_call: TRBJ2-7
d_call: TRBD1
v_call: TRBV15
clone_size: NA

cdr3_aa: CASTSGGTSGTGAQYF
cdr3_nt: TGTGCCAGCACCTCAGGTGGGACTAGCGGCACAGGGGCCCAGTACTTC
j_call: TRBJ2-5
d_call: TRBD2
v_call: TRBV4-2
clone_size: NA

cdr3_aa: CASSQSWTGGSTGELFF
cdr3_nt: TGCGCCAGCAGCCAATCTTGGACAGGGGGGAGCACCGGGGAGCTGTTTTTT
j_call: TRBJ2-2
d_call: TRBD1
v_call: TRBV4-3
clone_size: NA

cdr3_aa: CASSYSGRSSTDTQYF
cdr3_nt: TGTGCCAGCAGTTACTCGGGCAGGTCTAGCACAGATACGCAGTATTTT
j_call: TRBJ2-3
d_call: NA
v_call: TRBV6-5
clone_size: NA

cdr3_aa: CASRPLQGSSQPQHF
cdr3_nt: TGTGCCAGCAGGCCTTTACAGGGATCAAGTCAGCCCCAGCATTTT
j_call: TRBJ1-5
d_call: NA
v_call: TRBV28
clone_size: NA

cdr3_aa: CASRYSFATNEKLFF
cdr3_nt: TGTGCCAGCAGATACAGTTTTGCAACTAATGAAAAACTGTTTTTT
j_call: TRBJ1-4
d_call: NA
v_call: TRBV2
clone_size: NA

cdr3_aa: CASSEGLAGGLEEQYF
cdr3_nt: TGTGCCAGCAGCGAGGGACTAGCGGGAGGGCTGGAAGAGCAGTACTTC
j_call: TRBJ2-7
d_call: TRBD2
v_call: TRBV7-2
clone_size: NA

cdr3_aa: CASTVTSGSYNEQFF
cdr3_nt: TGTGCCAGCACCGTGACTAGCGGGAGTTACAATGAGCAGTTCTTC
j_call: TRBJ2-1
d_call: TRBD2
v_call: TRBV7-9
clone_size: NA

cdr3_aa: CASSEYFGETSYNSPLHF
cdr3_nt: TGTGCCAGCAGTGAATATTTCGGGGAAACGTCCTATAATTCACCCCTCCACTTT
j_call: TRBJ1-6
d_call: NA
v_call: TRBV25-1
clone_size: few

cdr3_aa: CASSVGLVKTQYF
cdr3_nt: TGTGCCAGCAGTGTGGGACTTGTGAAGACCCAGTACTTC
j_call: TRBJ2-5
d_call: NA
v_call: TRBV27
clone_size: few

cdr3_aa: CASSIMGGINEQFF
cdr3_nt: TGTGCCAGTAGTATAATGGGGGGGATTAATGAGCAGTTCTTC
j_call: TRBJ2-1
d_call: TRBD2
v_call: TRBV19
clone_size: NA

cdr3_aa: CASSLGTANTEAFF
cdr3_nt: TGTGCCAGCAGTTTAGGGACAGCGAACACTGAAGCTTTCTTT
j_call: TRBJ1-1
d_call: TRBD1
v_call: TRBV27
clone_size: NA

cdr3_aa: CASSLRDRGRYEQYF
cdr3_nt: TGTGCCAGCAGTCTCCGGGACAGGGGACGCTACGAGCAGTACTTC
j_call: TRBJ2-7
d_call: TRBD1
v_call: TRBV27
clone_size: NA

cdr3_aa: CASSLDIRYGYTF
cdr3_nt: TGTGCCAGCAGCTTGGACATTCGCTATGGCTACACCTTC
j_call: TRBJ1-2
d_call: NA
v_call: TRBV7-2
clone_size: few

cdr3_aa: CASSLDFGTGGHRQYEQYF
cdr3_nt: TGTGCCAGCAGCTTAGACTTTGGGACAGGGGGCCATAGGCAATACGAGCAGTACTTC
j_call: TRBJ2-7
d_call: TRBD1
v_call: TRBV7-8
clone_size: once

cdr3_aa: CAISSLTKGYTF
cdr3_nt: TGTGCCATCAGTAGCCTGACAAAGGGCTACACCTTC
j_call: TRBJ1-2
d_call: NA
v_call: TRBV10-3
clone_size: NA

cdr3_aa: CASKRAGVGNEQFF
cdr3_nt: TGTGCCAGCAAGCGCGCGGGAGTTGGCAATGAGCAGTTCTTC
j_call: TRBJ2-1
d_call: TRBD2
v_call: TRBV6-1
clone_size: NA

cdr3_aa: CASSQDSEASGGLKETQYF
cdr3_nt: TGCGCCAGCAGCCAAGATTCCGAGGCTAGCGGGGGCCTCAAAGAGACCCAGTACTTC
j_call: TRBJ2-5
d_call: TRBD2
v_call: TRBV4-1
clone_size: NA